This TCR beta chain is from a study of T cell repertoires in cytomegalovirus infection. Study-wide background: CMV infection plus the matching HLA type was flagged by public TCR beta signatures.

The germline V gene encodes CDR1 KGHSH and CDR2 LQKENI. V dropped 1 base and J dropped 7 bases, with 11 bases sitting between them. The CDR3 sequence is 13 residues long. Points from the study as a whole: CMV-specific HLA-C-restricted TCR beta clonotypes dominated the ex vivo response. Cumulative public TCR beta family frequency identified CMV carriers with the relevant HLA.

With respect to this clonotype: Antigen: not known.

Each CDR3 protein gets one entry after TCRdb re-called the reads with MiXCR. The table records roughly 130,000 distinct CDR3 sequences, around 25% of them present only once. This clonotype was obtained from a human donor in good health (CMV status not recorded). Some clones in this sample may be carry-over from other donors' samples. Sequencing was performed on PBMCs, sequenced either directly or after in vitro stimulation (not recorded which). The chain is built from TRBV18 and TRBJ2-7; maybe TRBD1 (6 bases). CDR3 sequence: CASSPRNQGEQYV. The CDR3, as DNA: TGTGCCAGCTCACCACGAAACCAGGGGGAGCAGTACGTC.